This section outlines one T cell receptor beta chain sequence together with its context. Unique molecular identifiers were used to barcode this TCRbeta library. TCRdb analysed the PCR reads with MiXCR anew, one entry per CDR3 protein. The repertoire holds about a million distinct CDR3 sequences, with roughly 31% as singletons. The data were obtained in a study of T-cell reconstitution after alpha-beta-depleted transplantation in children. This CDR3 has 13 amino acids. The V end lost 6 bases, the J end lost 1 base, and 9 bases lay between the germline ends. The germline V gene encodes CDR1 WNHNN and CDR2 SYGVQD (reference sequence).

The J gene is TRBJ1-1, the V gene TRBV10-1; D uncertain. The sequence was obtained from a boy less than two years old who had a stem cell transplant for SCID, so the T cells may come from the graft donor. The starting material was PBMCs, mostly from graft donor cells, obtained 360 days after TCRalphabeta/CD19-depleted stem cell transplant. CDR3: CASSRNRNTEAFF. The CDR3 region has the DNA TGCGCCAGCAGCCGCAACAGGAACACTGAAGCTTTCTTT.